Given below is one TCR beta chain in context. In the original processing: From reference gene primer amplification, estimates of nucleated cell counts were derived. Clones were read by immunoSEQ multiplex PCR, and TCRdb kept only the in-frame ones, dropping some. Clone size and V and J calls were adopted from that table, with D and trimming inferred from the DNA. The table shows 5,000 to 7,000 clones, with approximately 90% occurring only once. The data are from a study of blood T cell repertoires in COVID-19. About the research overall: Italy, Spain and the United States were the sources of the convalescent and acute COVID-19 samples. T cells, B-cell-depleted T cells, or PBMCs supplied cDNA or gDNA.

Germline V CDR1 and CDR2: SNHLY, FYNNEI. J lost 7 bases, V lost 6 bases, and 8 bases had no gene match. The CDR3 length is 15 residues. The specimen sequenced was peripheral blood. The chain joins TRBV2 to TRBJ2-5, with 13 bases that match TRBD2. The sequence derives from a human donor in a cohort sampled during active COVID-19. CDR3 in DNA: TGTGCCAGCAGAACCGGGACTAGCGGGACGGGGACCCAGTACTTC. Protein product: CASRTGTSGTGTQYF.